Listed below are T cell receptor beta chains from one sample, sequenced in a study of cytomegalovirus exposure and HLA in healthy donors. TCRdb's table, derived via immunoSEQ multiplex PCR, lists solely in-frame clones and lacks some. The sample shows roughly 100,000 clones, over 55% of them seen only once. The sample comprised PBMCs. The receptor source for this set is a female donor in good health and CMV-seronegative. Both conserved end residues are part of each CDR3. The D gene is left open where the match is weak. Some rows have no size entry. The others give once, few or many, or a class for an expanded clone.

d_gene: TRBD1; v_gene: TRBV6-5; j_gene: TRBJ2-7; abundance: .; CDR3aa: CASSWRQGSEQYF; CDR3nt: TGTGCCAGCAGTTGGCGACAGGGGTCTGAGCAGTACTTC
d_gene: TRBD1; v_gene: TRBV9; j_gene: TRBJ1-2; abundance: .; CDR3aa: CASSATLQGATAGYTF; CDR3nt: TGTGCCAGCAGCGCGACCCTACAGGGGGCTACGGCGGGCTACACCTTC
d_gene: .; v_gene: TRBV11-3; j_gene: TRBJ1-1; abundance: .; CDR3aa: CASSRGGTEAFF; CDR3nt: TGTGCCAGCAGCCGGGGGGGAACTGAAGCTTTCTTT
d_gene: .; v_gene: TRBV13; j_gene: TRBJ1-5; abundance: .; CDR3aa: CASSKGVGLNQPQHF; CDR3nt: TGTGCCAGCAGCAAGGGGGTGGGCCTCAATCAGCCCCAGCATTTT
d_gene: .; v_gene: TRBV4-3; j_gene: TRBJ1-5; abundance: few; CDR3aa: CASSPDGNQPQHF; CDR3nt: TGCGCCAGCAGCCCTGACGGGAATCAGCCCCAGCATTTT
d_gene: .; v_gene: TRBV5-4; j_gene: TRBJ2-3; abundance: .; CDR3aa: CASSLSGSTDTQYF; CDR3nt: TGTGCCAGCAGCTTGAGCGGGAGCACAGATACGCAGTATTTT
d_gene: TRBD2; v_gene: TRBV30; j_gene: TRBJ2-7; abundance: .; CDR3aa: CAWSKGNSGRAREQYF; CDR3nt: TGTGCCTGGAGTAAAGGGAATAGCGGGAGGGCCCGGGAGCAGTACTTC
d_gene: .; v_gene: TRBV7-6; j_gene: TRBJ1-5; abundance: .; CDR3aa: CASSLGRWPSSNQPQHF; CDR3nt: TGTGCCAGCAGCTTAGGGAGGTGGCCGAGTAGCAATCAGCCCCAGCATTTT
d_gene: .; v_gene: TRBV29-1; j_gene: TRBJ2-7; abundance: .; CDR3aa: CSVEDLRDSSEQYF; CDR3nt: TGCAGCGTTGAAGATCTTCGGGACTCATCTGAGCAGTACTTC
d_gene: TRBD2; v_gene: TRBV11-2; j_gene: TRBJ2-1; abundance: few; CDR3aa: CASSSLAGRYNEQFF; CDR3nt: TGTGCCAGCAGCTCCCTAGCGGGCCGCTACAATGAGCAGTTCTTC